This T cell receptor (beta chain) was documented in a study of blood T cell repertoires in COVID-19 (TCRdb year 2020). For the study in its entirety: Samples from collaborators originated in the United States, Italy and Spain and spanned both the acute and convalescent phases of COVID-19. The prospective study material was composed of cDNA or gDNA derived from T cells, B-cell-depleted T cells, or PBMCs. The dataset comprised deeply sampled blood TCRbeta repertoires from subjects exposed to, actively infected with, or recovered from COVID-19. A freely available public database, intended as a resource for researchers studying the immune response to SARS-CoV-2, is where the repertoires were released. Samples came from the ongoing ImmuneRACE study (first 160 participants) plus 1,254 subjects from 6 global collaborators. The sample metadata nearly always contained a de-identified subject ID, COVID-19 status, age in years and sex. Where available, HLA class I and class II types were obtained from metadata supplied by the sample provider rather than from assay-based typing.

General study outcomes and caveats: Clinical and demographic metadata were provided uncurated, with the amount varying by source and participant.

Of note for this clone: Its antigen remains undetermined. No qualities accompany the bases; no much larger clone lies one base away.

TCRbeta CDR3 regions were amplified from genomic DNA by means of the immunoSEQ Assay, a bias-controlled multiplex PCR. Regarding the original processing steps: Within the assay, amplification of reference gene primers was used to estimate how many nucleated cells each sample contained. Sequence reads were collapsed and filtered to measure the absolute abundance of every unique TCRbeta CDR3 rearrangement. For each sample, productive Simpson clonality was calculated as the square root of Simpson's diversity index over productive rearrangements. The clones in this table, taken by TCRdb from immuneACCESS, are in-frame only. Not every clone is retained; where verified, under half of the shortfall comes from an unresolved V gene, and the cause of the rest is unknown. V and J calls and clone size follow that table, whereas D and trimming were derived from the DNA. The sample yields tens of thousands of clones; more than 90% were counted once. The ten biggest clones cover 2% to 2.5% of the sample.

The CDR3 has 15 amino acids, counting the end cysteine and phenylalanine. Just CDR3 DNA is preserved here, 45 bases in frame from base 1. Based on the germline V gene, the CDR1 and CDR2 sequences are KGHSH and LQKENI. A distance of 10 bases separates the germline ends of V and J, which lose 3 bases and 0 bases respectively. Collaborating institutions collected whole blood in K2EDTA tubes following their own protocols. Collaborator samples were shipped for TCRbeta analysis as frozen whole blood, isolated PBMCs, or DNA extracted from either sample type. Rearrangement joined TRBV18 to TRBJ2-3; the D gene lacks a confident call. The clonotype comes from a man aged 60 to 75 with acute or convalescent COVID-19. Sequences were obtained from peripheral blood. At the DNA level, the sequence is TGTGCCAGCTCACCGCCTTGGAGTAGCACAGATACGCAGTATTTT. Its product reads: CASSPPWSSTDTQYF.